A selection of T cell receptor beta chains follows, all from one sample in a study of shared clonotypes between healthy human individuals. The method was immunoSEQ multiplex PCR; TCRdb's version includes in-frame clones alone and lacks a portion of them. Among about 1.5 million clones, roughly 96% were seen once, and the ten largest hold approximately 1.2%. Sequencing was performed on naive CD4+ T cells sorted from blood. Receptors were obtained from a man aged 25-45 years in good health. Each CDR3 is given with its conserved first and last residue. The D gene is left open where the match is weak. Not all rows give a size; the values are once, few, many and, for expanded clones, a class.

v_call	j_call	clone_size	d_call	cdr3_nt	cdr3_aa
TRBV10-3	TRBJ1-2	NA	NA	TGTGCCATCAGTAAATCTAACTATGGCTACACCTTC	CAISKSNYGYTF
TRBV7-8	TRBJ2-7	NA	TRBD1	TGTGCCAGCAGCCCTAGCAGGGCCAGGGGGCTCTACGAGCAGTACTTC	CASSPSRARGLYEQYF
TRBV5-1	TRBJ2-2	NA	NA	TGCGCCAGCAGCGGGACAACGAGGACCGGGGAGCTGTTTTTT	CASSGTTRTGELFF
TRBV2	TRBJ2-6	once	TRBD2	TGTGCCAGCAGTCCCCGGACTAGCGGGAGGAGGGCTGGGGCCAACGTCCTGACTTTC	CASSPRTSGRRAGANVLTF
TRBV7-9	TRBJ2-7	NA	NA	TGTGCCAGCAGCTTAACGACAGGAGAGCTCGACGAGCAGTACTTC	CASSLTTGELDEQYF
TRBV7-7	TRBJ2-1	NA	NA	TGTGCTAGCAGCTTAGGCCCCGTGGGGGGAGTATACAATGAGCAGTTCTTC	CASSLGPVGGVYNEQFF
TRBV5-4	TRBJ1-1	NA	NA	TGTGCCAGCAGCTTGGCGGGGGGGCTGGGCACTGAAGCTTTCTTT	CASSLAGGLGTEAFF
TRBV27	TRBJ2-7	NA	NA	TGTGCCAGTCAGGCGTTGGGGCGCCCCTACGAGCAGTACTTC	CASQALGRPYEQYF
TRBV5-1	TRBJ1-3	NA	TRBD1	TGCGCCAGCAGCTACACCGGGACAGTTGGAAACACCATATATTTT	CASSYTGTVGNTIYF
TRBV15	TRBJ2-5	NA	NA	TGTGCCACCAGCAGAGGCTCAAAAGAGACCCAGTACTTC	CATSRGSKETQYF
TRBV2	TRBJ1-1	NA	NA	TGTGCCAGCAGCGCCGACAGGAACACTGAAGCTTTCTTT	CASSADRNTEAFF
TRBV7-2	TRBJ1-3	once	NA	TGTGCCAGCTACTCTGGAAACACCATATATTTT	CASYSGNTIYF
TRBV5-1	TRBJ2-3	NA	TRBD2	TGCGCCAGCACCCCGGGACTAGCGGGCCTCGCCGGAGATACGCAGTATTTT	CASTPGLAGLAGDTQYF
TRBV14	TRBJ2-1	NA	NA	TGTGCCAGCAGCTCCTTGCAGGGAGAAAATAAGCAGTTCTTC	CASSSLQGENKQFF
TRBV6-5	TRBJ2-7	NA	NA	TGTGCCAGCAGTTACACTCCAATCTCGAGCCACGAGCAGTACTTC	CASSYTPISSHEQYF
TRBV5-1	TRBJ1-3	NA	TRBD1	TGCGCCAGCAGCTTGGAGGGGACAGGGCAAAACACCATATATTTT	CASSLEGTGQNTIYF
TRBV7-3	TRBJ2-1	NA	TRBD2	TGTGCCAGCAGCTTAACGTGGGCTAGCGGCCTGAATGAGCAGTTCTTC	CASSLTWASGLNEQFF
TRBV5-1	TRBJ1-1	NA	NA	TGCGCCAGCGCTCGCCTCGGGGGGGACACTGAAGCTTTCTTT	CASARLGGDTEAFF
TRBV30	TRBJ1-1	few	NA	TGTGCCTGGAGTAAGGGGAGGACTGAAGCTTTCTTT	CAWSKGRTEAFF
TRBV6-5	TRBJ1-5	NA	NA	TGTGCCAGCAGTCTACGGGGGAATCAGCCCCAGCATTTT	CASSLRGNQPQHF
TRBV2	TRBJ2-7	NA	NA	TGTGCCAGCAGTTGGACGGCTGCCTACGAGCAGTACTTC	CASSWTAAYEQYF
TRBV19	TRBJ2-7	NA	TRBD1	TGTGCCACCCAAACGGACAGGGGGCAATACGAGCAGTACTTC	CATQTDRGQYEQYF
TRBV6-1	TRBJ2-2	NA	TRBD2	TGTGCCAGCAGTGAGATCGGCGGGAGAGTCACCGGGGAGCTGTTTTTT	CASSEIGGRVTGELFF
TRBV2	TRBJ1-4	NA	NA	TGTGCCAGCAGCCTACAGGGAACTAATGAAAAACTGTTTTTT	CASSLQGTNEKLFF
TRBV1	TRBJ2-3	NA	NA	TGCACCAGCAGCCCTATAGTAGCGGCTAGCACAGATACGCAGTATTTT	CTSSPIVAASTDTQYF
TRBV7-6	TRBJ2-7	NA	NA	TGTGCCAGCACCCGGACGTCGTCTGGCGAGCAGTACTTC	CASTRTSSGEQYF
TRBV9	TRBJ2-1	NA	TRBD2	TGTGCCAGCAGCGTAGTGGCTAGCGGGACCTACAATGAGCAGTTCTTC	CASSVVASGTYNEQFF
TRBV12-5	TRBJ2-1	NA	NA	TGTGCTAGTGGGCCCTTCGGGGTGAGCTCCTACAATGAGCAGTTCTTC	CASGPFGVSSYNEQFF
TRBV29-1	TRBJ2-2	NA	TRBD2	TGCAGCGCCAGTAGCGGGAGGGTTTCCGGGGAGCTGTTTTTT	CSASSGRVSGELFF
TRBV29-1	TRBJ2-2	NA	TRBD2	TGCAGCGTATCCGGACTAGCGGGAGTCGGGGAGCTGTTTTTT	CSVSGLAGVGELFF
TRBV2	TRBJ2-2	NA	NA	TGTGCCAGCGGTAAAGGTCAAAACCCGAACACCGGGGAGCTGTTTTTT	CASGKGQNPNTGELFF